This T cell receptor beta chain originates from a study of cytomegalovirus exposure and HLA in healthy donors. Researchers ran the PCR with 60 Vbeta and 13 Jbeta primers. Libraries were prepared by immunoSEQ multiplex PCR; TCRdb keeps only in-frame clonotypes and omits some of them. The sample has 120,000 or so clones, around 68% seen once. Unrecorded immune exposure was likely among donors, who were nominally healthy when sampled. Sequenced sample: PBMCs. The receptor comes from a woman aged 45 to 65 in good health and CMV-seropositive.

This CDR3 is CATRLAYGYEQYF. DNA of the CDR3: TGTGCCACCAGACTAGCTTATGGATACGAGCAGTACTTC. The gene calls are TRBV28 and TRBJ2-7; 7 bases agree with TRBD2. Germline lookup yields CDR1 MDHEN and CDR2 SYDVKM. V shed 10 bases and J 4 bases; nucleotides not matched to a gene: 10. This CDR3 is 13 amino acids long.